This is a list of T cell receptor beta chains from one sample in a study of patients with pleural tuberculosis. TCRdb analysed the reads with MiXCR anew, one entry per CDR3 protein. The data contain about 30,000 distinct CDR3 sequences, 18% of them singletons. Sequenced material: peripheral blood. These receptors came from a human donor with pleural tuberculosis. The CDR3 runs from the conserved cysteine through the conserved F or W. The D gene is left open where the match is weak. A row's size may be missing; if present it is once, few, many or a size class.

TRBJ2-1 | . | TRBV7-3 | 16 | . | TGTGCCAGCAGCTTAGACAGGACAGCCCCCTACAATGAGCAGTTCTTC | CASSLDRTAPYNEQFF
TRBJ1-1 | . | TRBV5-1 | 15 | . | TGCGCCAGCAGCCTGTCAGACAATCGGAACACTGAAGCTCTCTTT | CASSLSDNRNTEALF
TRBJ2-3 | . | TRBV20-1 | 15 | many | TGCAGTGCTAGAGATTTGGGGGCGTTCCCAGATACGCAGTATTTT | CSARDLGAFPDTQYF
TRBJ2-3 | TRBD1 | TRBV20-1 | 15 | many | TGCAGTGCTAGAAGGGACAGGGGTGTTATGGATACGCAGTATTTT | CSARRDRGVMDTQYF
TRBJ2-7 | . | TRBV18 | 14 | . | TGTGCCAGCTCGCCAGGGGCAGGAGGCTACGAGCAGTACTTC | CASSPGAGGYEQYF
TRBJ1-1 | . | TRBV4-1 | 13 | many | TGCGCCAGCAGCCAGGAGGGGGGCTTGGAAGCTTTCTTT | CASSQEGGLEAFF
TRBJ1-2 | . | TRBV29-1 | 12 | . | TGCAGCTCTCGGGGGGCTAACTATGGCTACACCTTC | CSSRGANYGYTF
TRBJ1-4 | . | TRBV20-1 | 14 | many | TGCAGTGCCCGAGCGGGGGCCTCGAATGAAAAACTGTTTTTT | CSARAGASNEKLFF
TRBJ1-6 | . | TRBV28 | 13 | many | TGTGCCAGCAGTTCCAGGGTCATCTCACCCCTCCACTTT | CASSSRVISPLHF
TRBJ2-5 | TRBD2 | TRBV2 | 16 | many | TGTGCCAGCAGTGAAGAGTACGGGAGGGCCGGAGAGACCCAGTACTTC | CASSEEYGRAGETQYF
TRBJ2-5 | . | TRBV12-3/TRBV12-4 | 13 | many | TGTGCCAGCAGTGAGATGAAACGGGAGACCCAGTACTTC | CASSEMKRETQYF
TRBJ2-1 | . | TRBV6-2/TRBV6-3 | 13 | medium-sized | TGTGCCAGCAGCCCGGACAACTACAATGAGCAGTTCTTC | CASSPDNYNEQFF
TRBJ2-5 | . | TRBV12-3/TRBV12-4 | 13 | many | TGTGCCAGCAGTTTGGACCTTGGAGAGACCCAGTACTTC | CASSLDLGETQYF
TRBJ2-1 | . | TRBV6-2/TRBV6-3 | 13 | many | TGTGCCAGCAACCGGGGGCGAAACAATGAGCAGTTCTTC | CASNRGRNNEQFF
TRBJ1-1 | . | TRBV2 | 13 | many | TGTGCCAGCCGTCGGAACAGGAACACTGAAGCTTTCTTT | CASRRNRNTEAFF
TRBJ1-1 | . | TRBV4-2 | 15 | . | TGTGCCAGCAGCCAAGATTTGGTCCTCAACACTGAAGCTTTCTTT | CASSQDLVLNTEAFF
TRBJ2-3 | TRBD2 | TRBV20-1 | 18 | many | TGCAGTGCTAGCTCGGGACTAGCGGGGGGGCCAGGCACAGATACGCAGTATTTT | CSASSGLAGGPGTDTQYF
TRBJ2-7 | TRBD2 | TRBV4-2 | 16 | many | TGTGCCAGCAGCCAAGAACTTTTACTAGCGGGAGCCGAGCAGTACTTC | CASSQELLLAGAEQYF
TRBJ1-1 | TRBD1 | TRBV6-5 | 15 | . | TGTGCCAGCAGTTCTCCGGGACAGGGCTCCACTAAAGCTTTCTTT | CASSSPGQGSTKAFF
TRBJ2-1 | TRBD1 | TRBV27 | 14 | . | TGTGCCATCAGTTCGGACAGGGCTAAGTATGAGCAGTTCTTC | CAISSDRAKYEQFF
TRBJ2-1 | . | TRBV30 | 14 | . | TGTGCCTGGAGTCCTCAGAGCTCCTACAATGAGCAGTTCTTC | CAWSPQSSYNEQFF